Presented here are 10 T cell receptor beta chains from one specimen sequenced in a study of neurological immune-mediated disorders. TCRdb called the 5' RACE reads again in MiXCR, with one record for every CDR3 protein. The sample comprises 100,000 or so distinct CDR3 sequences, 3.5% of which are singletons, and around 6% rests with the top ten. Sequenced input: PBMCs. The receptors shown here come from a woman between 18 and 30 years old with multiple sclerosis.

The V and J genes are TRBV12-3 or TRBV12-4 and TRBJ2-6; D call uncertain. The germline V and J ends were trimmed by 3 bases and 0 bases, with 9 bases remaining between them. CDR3 length: 16 residues. CDR3 protein: CASSFPQSSGANVLTF. The CDR3, as DNA: TGTGCCAGCAGTTTTCCCCAAAGCTCTGGGGCCAACGTCCTGACTTTC.

At least ten counts were recorded for this clonotype. One end of the junction fails to match germline, which may point to a read error. J is TRBJ2-2 and V is TRBV20-1, with a possible D match to TRBD2 (6 bases). The CDR3 covers 11 residues. Germline CDR1 reads DFQATT; CDR2 reads SNEGSKA (reference sequence). CDR3 DNA sequence: TGTGGGAGGCCAAACACCGGGGAGCTGTTTTTT. This codes for CGRPNTGELFF.

This clonotype came up many times. This chain connects TRBV6-1 to TRBJ1-1; D gene uncertain. Germline V gene lookup returns CDR1 MNHNS and CDR2 SASEGT. The CDR3 loop spans 14 amino acids. Trimming left V 0 bases short and J 1 base short, with 6 bases between. This CDR3 reads CASSEAGGNTEAFF. As DNA, the CDR3 is TGTGCCAGCAGTGAAGCTGGCGGGAACACTGAAGCTTTCTTT.

This clonotype was counted at least ten times. The chain links TRBV7-9 to TRBJ2-1; 10 bases are shared with TRBD2. Germline CDR1 SEHNR, CDR2 FQNEAQ (reference sequence). Losses at the gene ends were 5 bases for V and 7 bases for J; bases not matched to a gene: 8. This CDR3 is 15 amino acids long. This CDR3 reads CASSPSGGNFNEQFF. Here the CDR3 DNA reads TGTGCCAGCAGCCCTAGCGGGGGAAACTTTAATGAGCAGTTCTTC.

There are many counts of this clonotype. The chain uses TRBV28 and TRBJ2-5; the match to TRBD1 covers 7 bases. Germline lookup yields CDR1 MDHEN and CDR2 SYDVKM. J gave up 4 bases and V 5 bases, and 4 bases lay outside the gene matches. CDR3 length: 13 residues. CDR3 nucleotides: TGTGCCAGCAGTCATGGGGACAGAGAGACCCAGTACTTC. Translated: CASSHGDRETQYF.

This clonotype was detected many times. This chain uses TRBV6-2 or TRBV6-3 with TRBJ1-5; no firm D call. The germline CDR1 and CDR2 sequences are MNHEY and SVGEGT. Trimming took 5 bases from V and 3 from J, leaving 8 bases between them. The CDR3 runs to 13 residues. This CDR3 is CASSPADNQPQHF. The CDR3 nucleotides are TGTGCCAGCAGTCCCGCAGACAATCAGCCCCAGCATTTT.

In its sample, this clonotype was seen many times. This chain connects TRBV29-1 to TRBJ2-3, with TRBD1 as a possible D gene (5 bases). V was cut by 7 bases and J by 2 bases, with 10 bases left in between. This CDR3 comprises 12 residues. CDR1 SQVTM and CDR2 ANQGSEA come from the germline V gene. In nucleotides, the CDR3 is TGCAGCGGGTACAGGTTCACAGATACGCAGTATTTT. Translated, it gives CSGYRFTDTQYF.

This clonotype was observed many times. The genes are TRBV7-2 and TRBJ1-3; D is perhaps TRBD1 (5 bases). The length of the CDR3 is 16 residues. With 2 bases removed from V and 0 bases from J, the gap between germline ends came to 11 bases. In germline, CDR1 is SGHTA, CDR2 FQGNSA. In DNA, the CDR3 is TGTGCCAGCAGCTTATGGGGGGGAGACTCTGGAAACACCATATATTTT. Amino acids: CASSLWGGDSGNTIYF.

This clonotype was counted many times. The V call is TRBV20-1, the J call TRBJ2-7, with 15 positions matching TRBD2. The germline CDR1 and CDR2 sequences are DFQATT and SNEGSKA (reference sequence). The CDR3 is 18 residues long. Unmatched junction bases numbered 8, after V lost 0 bases and J lost 2 bases. CDR3 residues: CSARDGPGTSGRTYEQYF. The CDR3 DNA follows: TGCAGTGCTAGAGATGGTCCCGGGACTAGCGGGAGGACCTACGAGCAGTACTTC.

This clonotype came up many times. The rearrangement joins TRBV21-1 to TRBJ2-7. TRBV21-1 is listed as a pseudogene. There are 14 residues in the CDR3. The CDR3 DNA reads TGTGCCAGCAGCAAAGTCAGGATCCACTACGAGCAGTACTTC. It yields the protein CASSKVRIHYEQYF.